This TCR beta chain was identified during a study of blood T cell repertoires in COVID-19. Study details: Among Cohort 3 donors, those recovered had two negative PCRs, clearance, or symptom resolution. Both acute and convalescent COVID-19 samples were obtained from the United States, Italy and Spain.

CDR1 and CDR2 from the germline V gene are MGHRA and YSYEKL. The CDR3 is made up of 16 amino acids. The V end lost 4 bases, the J end lost 1 base, and 17 bases lay between the germline ends. The assay was immunoSEQ multiplex PCR, and TCRdb's table has in-frame clones only and misses some. The sample has 250,000 to 350,000 clones; 88% are singletons. The receptor was isolated from a woman aged 60-75 years in a cohort exposed to, infected with or recovered from COVID-19 (not recorded which). This chain joins TRBV4-1 and TRBJ2-7, with D perhaps matching TRBD2 (5 bases). The sequencing sample was made of PBMCs or T cells enriched from blood (not recorded which). Here the CDR3 DNA reads TGCGCCAGCAGCCCGGCAGCGGAACTCCCATCCTACGAGCAGTACTTC. Amino acids: CASSPAAELPSYEQYF.